The T cell receptor beta chain described here comes from a study of cytomegalovirus exposure and HLA in healthy donors. With 60 Vbeta and 13 Jbeta primers, the PCR was carried out. Profiled with immunoSEQ multiplex PCR; TCRdb holds only in-frame clones, not every one. The sample consists of over 200,000 clones, roughly 75% of them appearing once. V was clipped by 7 bases and J by 4 bases, with 10 bases between them. The CDR3 totals 12 residues. Germline assignment: CDR1 LNHDA and CDR2 SQIVND (reference sequence). The V call is TRBV19, the J call TRBJ1-2, with D hard to call. The sequence came from a woman aged 25 to 45 in good health and CMV-seronegative. Source material: PBMCs. The CDR3 reads CASTAGTYGYTF. CDR3 in DNA: TGTGCCAGTACGGCGGGTACCTATGGCTACACCTTC.